A single T cell receptor (beta chain) is shown here with its context. CDR1 is SGHDN, CDR2 FVKESK, per germline. CDR3 length: 15 residues. V gave up 4 bases and J gave up 0 bases, with 12 bases separating them. This record belongs to a study of graft-versus-host responses after intestinal transplantation. The table came from immunoSEQ multiplex PCR; TCRdb's copy has only in-frame clones and leaves some out. The sample carries tens of thousands of clones, around 94% recorded once. The receptor was derived from a human patient who received an intestinal transplant, so some T cells may come from the graft donor. This sample comprised PBMCs, obtained 156 days after intestinal transplant. The chain has TRBV14 and TRBJ1-2; the D is unclear. In DNA form, the CDR3 reads TGTGCCAGCAGCCCCGGGCAGCAGGCTAACTATGGCTACACCTTC. This translates into CASSPGQQANYGYTF. The full variable domain, rest sourced from reference TRBV14 and TRBJ1-2, is EAGVTQFPSHSVIEKGQTVTLRCDPISGHDNLYWYRRVMGKEIKFLLHFVKESKQDESGMPNNRFLAERTGGTYSTLKVQPAELEDSGVYFCASSPGQQANYGYTFGSGTRLTVV.